Following are 10 T cell receptor beta chains from one sample sequenced in a study of shared T cell receptors in the human thymus. Clones were read by immunoSEQ multiplex PCR, and TCRdb kept only the in-frame ones, dropping some. The sample includes hundreds of thousands of clones, about 84% of them seen just once. Another study also made use of these data, one on human thymus T cells.

The specimen was thymocytes. The receptors were sampled from a boy under three years old with a congenital heart defect.

The chain carries TRBV11-2 and TRBJ2-7; 10 nucleotides align to TRBD1. V was pared by 4 bases and J by 0 bases, with 6 bases of the junction left unmatched. Germline CDR1 SGHAT, CDR2 FQNNGV. The length of the CDR3 is 16 residues. The CDR3 DNA is TGTGCCAGCAGCTCCCCGGGACAGGGGTCCTCCTACGAGCAGTACTTC. Translating it yields CASSSPGQGSSYEQYF.

V is TRBV7-2 and J is TRBJ2-7; a weak D match, TRBD2 (5 bases). The germline V gene has CDR1 SGHTA and CDR2 FQGNSA. Trimming shortened V by 6 bases and J by 3 bases, and 12 bases separated the two germline ends. The CDR3 loop spans 13 amino acids. CDR3 amino acids: CASSKDRGYEQYF. The CDR3 DNA reads TGTGCCAGCAGTAAAGACCGGGGCTACGAGCAGTACTTC.

This clone came up a few times. The chain is built from TRBV30 and TRBJ1-4; TRBD1 agrees at 8 bases. V shed 2 bases, J shed 6 bases, and the junction held 8 bases outside the gene matches. This CDR3 comprises 15 residues. Looked up from germline, CDR1 is GTSNPN and CDR2 is SVGIG (reference sequence). CDR3 in amino acids: CAWSPPQGADEKLFF. The CDR3 DNA follows: TGTGCCTGGAGTCCACCCCAGGGGGCGGATGAAAAACTGTTTTTT.

The chain is built from TRBV5-6 and TRBJ2-5; no definite D call. This CDR3 has 14 residues. Trimming stripped 0 bases from V and 1 base from J, with 7 bases between. Germline V gene data show CDR1 as SGHDT and CDR2 as YYEEEE. DNA of the CDR3: TGTGCCAGCAGCTTGGGTGGAGTCCAAGAGACCCAGTACTTC. It yields the protein CASSLGGVQETQYF.

The CDR3 nucleotides are TGTGCCAGCAGCCATCATGATGGCGGTGAGCAGTTCTTC. Its protein product is CASSHHDGGEQFF. This chain uses TRBV14 with TRBJ2-1; D unresolved. The CDR3 has 13 residues. Trimming removed 3 bases from V and 9 bases from J, with 12 bases in between. The germline CDR1 and CDR2 sequences are SGHDN and FVKESK.

This chain links TRBV4-1 with TRBJ1-5; D call uncertain. The V end was cut by 1 base, the J end by 0 bases, with 7 bases between. The CDR3 contains 15 residues. The germline V gene encodes CDR1 MGHRA and CDR2 YSYEKL. The CDR3 spells CASSQAPNSNQPQHF. DNA for the CDR3: TGCGCCAGCAGCCAAGCCCCTAATAGCAATCAGCCCCAGCATTTT.

The V gene is TRBV6-6, the J gene TRBJ1-2; 9 nucleotides match TRBD1. V dropped 6 bases and J dropped 8; count of bases not matched to a gene: 13. Germline V gene data show CDR1 as MNHNY and CDR2 as SVGAGI (reference sequence). This CDR3 region has 15 residues. The CDR3 bases are TGTGCCAGCAGCCTTAGTCCAGGGACAGGGTGCGGCTACACCTTC. Translated: CASSLSPGTGCGYTF.

This chain joins TRBV6-1 and TRBJ1-5; no definite D call. The CDR3 sequence is 12 residues long. The germline V gene encodes CDR1 MNHNS and CDR2 SASEGT. V shed 5 bases and J shed 9 bases, with 11 bases lying between them. Here the CDR3 reads CASSPLRGPQHF. DNA for the CDR3: TGTGCCAGCAGTCCCTTGCGAGGGCCCCAGCATTTT.

This clone was seen a handful of times. This chain joins TRBV4-1 and TRBJ1-2; 11 positions match TRBD1. Germline V CDR1 and CDR2: MGHRA, YSYEKL. This CDR3 region has 19 residues. The J segment lost 8 bases and the V segment lost 2 bases, leaving 19 bases of the junction unmatched. Written as DNA, the CDR3 is TGCGCCAGCAGCCAACTTCCGCGGACAGGGGGCAGGATAGGGGGAGGCTACACCTTC. Translating it yields CASSQLPRTGGRIGGGYTF.

V usage is TRBV27 and J usage is TRBJ1-4; 9 positions agree with TRBD1. The trim removed 6 bases at V and 7 bases at J, leaving 6 bases unmatched. CDR3 length equals 14 residues. Germline CDR1 reads MNHEY; CDR2 reads SMNVEV (reference sequence). The CDR3 sequence is CASSRRDRVEKLFF. The CDR3 region has the DNA TGTGCCAGCAGCCGCCGGGACAGGGTTGAAAAACTGTTTTTT.